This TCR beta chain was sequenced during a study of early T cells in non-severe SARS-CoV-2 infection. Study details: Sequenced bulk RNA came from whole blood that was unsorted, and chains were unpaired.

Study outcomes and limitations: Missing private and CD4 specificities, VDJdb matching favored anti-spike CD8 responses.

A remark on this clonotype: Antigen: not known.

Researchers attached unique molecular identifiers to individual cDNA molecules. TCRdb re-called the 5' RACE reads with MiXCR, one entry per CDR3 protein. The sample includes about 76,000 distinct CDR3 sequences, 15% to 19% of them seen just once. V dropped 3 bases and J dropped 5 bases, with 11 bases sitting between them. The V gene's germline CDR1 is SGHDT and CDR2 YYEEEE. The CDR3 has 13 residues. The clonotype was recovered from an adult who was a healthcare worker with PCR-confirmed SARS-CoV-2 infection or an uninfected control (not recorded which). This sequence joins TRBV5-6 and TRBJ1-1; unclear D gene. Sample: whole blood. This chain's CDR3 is CASSSAGGTEAFF. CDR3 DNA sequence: TGTGCCAGCAGCTCCGCAGGAGGGACTGAAGCTTTCTTT.